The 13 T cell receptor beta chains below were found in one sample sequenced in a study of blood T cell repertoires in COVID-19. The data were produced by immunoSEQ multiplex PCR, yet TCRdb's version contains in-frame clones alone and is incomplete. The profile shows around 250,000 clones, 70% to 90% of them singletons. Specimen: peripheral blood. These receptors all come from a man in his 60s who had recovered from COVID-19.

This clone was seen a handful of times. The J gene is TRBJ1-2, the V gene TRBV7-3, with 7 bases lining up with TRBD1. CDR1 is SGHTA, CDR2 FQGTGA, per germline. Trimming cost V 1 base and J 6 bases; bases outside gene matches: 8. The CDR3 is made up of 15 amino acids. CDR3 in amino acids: CASSLNPGGLDGYTF. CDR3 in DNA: TGTGCCAGCAGCTTAAACCCAGGGGGATTGGATGGCTACACCTTC.

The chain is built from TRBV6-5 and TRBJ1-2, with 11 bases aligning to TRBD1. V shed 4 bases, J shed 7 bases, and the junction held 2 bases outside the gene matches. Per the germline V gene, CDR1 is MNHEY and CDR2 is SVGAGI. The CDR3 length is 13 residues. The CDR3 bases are TGTGCCAGCAGTTGGGACAGGGGGTCTGGCTACACCTTC. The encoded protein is CASSWDRGSGYTF.

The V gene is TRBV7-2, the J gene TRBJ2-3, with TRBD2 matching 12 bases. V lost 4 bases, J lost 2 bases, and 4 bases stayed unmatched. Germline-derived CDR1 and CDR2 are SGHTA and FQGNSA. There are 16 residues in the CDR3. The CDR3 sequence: CASSSSGGGFTDTQYF. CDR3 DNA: TGTGCCAGCAGCTCTAGCGGGGGGGGATTCACAGATACGCAGTATTTT.

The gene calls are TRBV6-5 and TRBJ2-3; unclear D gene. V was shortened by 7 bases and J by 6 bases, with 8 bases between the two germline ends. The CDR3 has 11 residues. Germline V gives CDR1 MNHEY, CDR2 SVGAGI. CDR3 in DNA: TGTGCCAGCAATCCTCTGGATACGCAGTATTTT. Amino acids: CASNPLDTQYF.

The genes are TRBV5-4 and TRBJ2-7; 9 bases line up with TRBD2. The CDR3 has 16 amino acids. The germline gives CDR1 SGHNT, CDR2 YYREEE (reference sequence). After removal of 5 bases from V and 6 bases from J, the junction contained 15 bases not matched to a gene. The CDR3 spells CASSLTLVGGGVEQYF. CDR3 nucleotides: TGTGCCAGCAGTCTGACCCTGGTCGGCGGGGGGGTCGAGCAGTACTTC. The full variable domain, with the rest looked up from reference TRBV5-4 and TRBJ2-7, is ETGVTQSPTHLIKTRGQQVTLRCSSQSGHNTVSWYQQALGQGPQFIFQYYREEENGRGNFPPRFSGLQFPNYSSELNVNALELDDSALYLCASSLTLVGGGVEQYFGPGTRLTVT.

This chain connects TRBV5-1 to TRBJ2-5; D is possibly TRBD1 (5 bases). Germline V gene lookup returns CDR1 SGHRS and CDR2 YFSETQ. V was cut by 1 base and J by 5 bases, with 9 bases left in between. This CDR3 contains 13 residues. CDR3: CASSLQGAETQYF. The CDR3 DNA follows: TGCGCCAGCAGCTTGCAGGGTGCGGAGACCCAGTACTTC.

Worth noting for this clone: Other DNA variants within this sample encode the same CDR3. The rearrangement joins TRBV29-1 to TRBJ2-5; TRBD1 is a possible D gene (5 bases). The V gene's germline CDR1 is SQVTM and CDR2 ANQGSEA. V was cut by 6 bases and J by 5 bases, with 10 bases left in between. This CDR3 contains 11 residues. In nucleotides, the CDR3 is TGCAGCGTCGCGCCAGGGGAGACCCAGTACTTC. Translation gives CSVAPGETQYF. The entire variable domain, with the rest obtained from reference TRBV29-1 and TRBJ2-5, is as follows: SAVISQKPSRDICQRGTSLTIQCQVDSQVTMMFWYRQQPGQSLTLIATANQGSEATYESGFVIDKFPISRPNLTFSTLTVSNMSPEDSSIYLCSVAPGETQYFGPGTRLLVL.

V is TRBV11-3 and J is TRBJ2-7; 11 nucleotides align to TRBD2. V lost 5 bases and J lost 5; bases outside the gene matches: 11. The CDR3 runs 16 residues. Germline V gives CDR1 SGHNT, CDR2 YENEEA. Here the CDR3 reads CASSLYGSGGADEQYF. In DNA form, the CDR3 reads TGTGCCAGCAGCCTGTACGGTAGCGGGGGGGCCGACGAGCAGTACTTC.

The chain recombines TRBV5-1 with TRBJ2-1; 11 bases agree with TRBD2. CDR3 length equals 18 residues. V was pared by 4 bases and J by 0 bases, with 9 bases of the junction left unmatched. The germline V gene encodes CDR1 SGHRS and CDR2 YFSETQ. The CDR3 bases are TGCGCCAGCAGCCTCGGGACTAGCGGAAGCTCCTCCTACAATGAGCAGTTCTTC. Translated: CASSLGTSGSSSYNEQFF.

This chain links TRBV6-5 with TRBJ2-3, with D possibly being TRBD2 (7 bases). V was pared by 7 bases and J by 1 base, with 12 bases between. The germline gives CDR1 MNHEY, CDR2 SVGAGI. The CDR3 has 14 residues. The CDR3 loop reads CASIPGGRTDTQYF. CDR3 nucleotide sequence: TGTGCCAGCATCCCGGGGGGCCGCACAGATACGCAGTATTTT.

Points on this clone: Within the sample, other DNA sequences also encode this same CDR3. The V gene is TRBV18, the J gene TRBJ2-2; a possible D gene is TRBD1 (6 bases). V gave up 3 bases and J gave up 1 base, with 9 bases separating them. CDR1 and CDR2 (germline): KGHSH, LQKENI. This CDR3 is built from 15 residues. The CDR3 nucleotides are TGTGCCAGCTCACCTGACAGGAAGAACACCGGGGAGCTGTTTTTT. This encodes CASSPDRKNTGELFF.

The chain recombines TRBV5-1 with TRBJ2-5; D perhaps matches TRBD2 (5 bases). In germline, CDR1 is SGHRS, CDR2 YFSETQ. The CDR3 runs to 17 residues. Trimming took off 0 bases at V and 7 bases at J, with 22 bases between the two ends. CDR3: CASSLGLGLAEPGTQYF. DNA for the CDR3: TGCGCCAGCAGCTTGGGACTCGGACTCGCCGAACCGGGGACCCAGTACTTC.

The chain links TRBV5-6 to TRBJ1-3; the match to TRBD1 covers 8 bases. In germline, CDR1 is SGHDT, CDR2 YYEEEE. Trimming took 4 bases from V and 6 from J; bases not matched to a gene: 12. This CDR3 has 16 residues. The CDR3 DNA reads TGTGCCAGCAGCACCTCGGACAGGGTCAAAATAAACACCATATATTTT. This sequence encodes CASSTSDRVKINTIYF. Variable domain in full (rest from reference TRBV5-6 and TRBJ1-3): DAGVTQSPTHLIKTRGQQVTLRCSPKSGHDTVSWYQQALGQGPQFIFQYYEEEERQRGNFPDRFSGHQFPNYSSELNVNALLLGDSALYLCASSTSDRVKINTIYFGEGSWLTVV.